Listed below are T cell receptor beta chains from one sample, sequenced in a study of blood T cell repertoires in COVID-19. The method was immunoSEQ multiplex PCR; TCRdb's version includes in-frame clones alone and lacks a portion of them. The sample includes 130,000 or so clones, around 90% of them seen just once. Input material: peripheral blood. The receptor source for this set is a human donor in a cohort sampled during active COVID-19. Both conserved end residues are part of each CDR3.

v_gene	j_gene	CDR3aa
TRBV5-1	TRBJ2-2	CASSFTPLGTANTGELFF
TRBV7-9	TRBJ2-5	CASSLSDRDRETQYF
TRBV30	TRBJ1-3	CAWSAQGIGNTIYF
TRBV2	TRBJ1-1	CASSPQGSTEAFF
TRBV10-3	TRBJ1-5	CATAISDSQPQHF
TRBV15	TRBJ2-1	CATSRDQGQGAGNEQFF
TRBV7-9	TRBJ2-7	CASSVAGAGLEQYF
TRBV10-3	TRBJ1-2	CAISGGGGYTF
TRBV9	TRBJ1-5	CASSPGGSNQPQHF
TRBV6-6	TRBJ2-5	CASSSGGSERETQYF
TRBV19	TRBJ2-7	CASSTLGLFYEQYF
TRBV6-6	TRBJ2-7	CASSRDRTYEQYF
TRBV6-5	TRBJ1-1	CASSLQGVNTEAFF
TRBV15	TRBJ2-4	CATSFGAAMVFQYF
TRBV6-6	TRBJ2-2	CASGRLVTGELFF
TRBV21-1	TRBJ2-7	CASSKSGGEEQYF